Each of the 8 T cell receptor beta chains below was sequenced from the same sample in a study of control samples from healthy donors and cancer patients (TCRdb year 2020). The protocol used for the library was the immunoSEQ multiplex PCR assay. This is the immuneACCESS table as TCRdb keeps it, with only in-frame sequences that have V and J called. A part of the clones is gone; compared with another copy, unresolved V genes explain less than half, and the rest is unexplained. A total of about 220,000 clones appear in this sample, over 90% of them only once. The ten top clones hold approximately 1.6% of the sample. What was sequenced was blood. The source of these receptors is a man aged 50 to 60 in good health.

The V gene is TRBV7-3, the J gene TRBJ2-2, with 11 bases lining up with TRBD1. The CDR3 contains 14 residues. The germline CDR1 and CDR2 sequences are SGHTA and FQGTGA. V was clipped by 4 bases and J by 8 bases; unmatched bases: 3. The CDR3 here is CASSYGQGAGELFF. CDR3 in DNA: TGTGCCAGCAGCTATGGACAGGGGGCTGGGGAGCTGTTTTTT.

The CDR3 DNA reads as TGCAGCGACCGACAGGGATGGAACTATGGCTACACCTTC. Amino acid sequence: CSDRQGWNYGYTF. The chain carries TRBV29-1 and TRBJ1-2, with 7 positions matching TRBD1. The CDR3 totals 13 residues. Trimming cost V 7 bases and J 2 bases; bases outside gene matches: 7. Germline-derived CDR1 and CDR2 are SQVTM and ANQGSEA.

This clone was recorded once. The chain links TRBV6-5 to TRBJ2-1; the match to TRBD2 covers 7 bases. Per the germline V gene, CDR1 is MNHEY and CDR2 is SVGAGI. This CDR3 is built from 13 residues. V lost 6 bases, J lost 6 bases, and 5 bases stayed unmatched. CDR3 nucleotide sequence: TGTGCCAGCAGCCGGGGAGGGGTCAATGAGCAGTTCTTC. Translating gives CASSRGGVNEQFF.

The chain joins TRBV7-2 to TRBJ1-1; 8 bases line up with TRBD1. J gave up 5 bases and V 3 bases, and 11 bases lay outside the gene matches. This CDR3 is 16 amino acids long. Germline V gene data show CDR1 as SGHTA and CDR2 as FQGNSA. This chain's CDR3 is CASSLIRDRGGTEAFF. The CDR3 DNA is TGTGCCAGCAGCTTGATTCGCGACAGGGGAGGGACTGAAGCTTTCTTT.

This sequence joins TRBV7-3 and TRBJ1-1, with unresolved D. From germline, CDR1 is SGHTA and CDR2 FQGTGA. V was clipped by 5 bases and J by 1 base, with 11 bases between them. The CDR3 length is 14 residues. The chain's CDR3 is CASSPNGGNTEAFF. In DNA form, the CDR3 reads TGTGCCAGCAGCCCAAACGGCGGGAACACTGAAGCTTTCTTT.

V gene TRBV9 combines with J gene TRBJ1-6, with 7 bases aligning to TRBD1. Trimming cost V 4 bases and J 8 bases; bases outside gene matches: 6. The germline gives CDR1 SGDLS, CDR2 YYNGEE. This CDR3 is built from 14 residues. For the CDR3, the DNA is TGTGCCAGCAGCTCCGACAGGGATTATTCACCCCTCCACTTT. Translating it yields CASSSDRDYSPLHF.

This clone was seen a handful of times. The chain uses TRBV7-2 and TRBJ1-2, with D perhaps TRBD1 (5 bases). V shed 3 bases and J shed 8 bases, with 16 bases lying between them. There are 14 residues in the CDR3. Germline V lookup: CDR1 SGHTA, CDR2 FQGNSA. The chain's CDR3 is CASSFRDPLGGYTF. The DNA for the CDR3 is TGTGCCAGCAGCTTTCGGGACCCGTTGGGGGGCTACACCTTC.

This clone was seen just once. The chain couples TRBV28 to TRBJ2-2; either TRBD1 or TRBD2 may supply D (5 bases each). Trimming removed 3 bases from V and 8 bases from J, with 7 bases in between. CDR1 is MDHEN, CDR2 SYDVKM, per germline. This CDR3 spans 12 amino acids. The chain's CDR3 is CASSFWGGELFF. The DNA of the CDR3 is TGTGCCAGCAGTTTTTGGGGGGGGGAGCTGTTTTTT.